The source of this T cell receptor beta chain is a study of long-term antiretroviral therapy in people with HIV. At the survey level, the v3.0 immunoSEQ assay was run. Here immunoSEQ multiplex PCR was the method, and the copy in TCRdb shows in-frame clones only, minus some. The sample records 15,000 to 20,000 clones, just over 75% being singletons. The CDR3 contains 13 residues. Germline V gene lookup returns CDR1 MNHEY and CDR2 SVGAGI. V gave up 2 bases and J gave up 9 bases, with 8 bases separating them. This clone turned up a few times. Its antigen is still unknown. Broader study findings: HIV repertoire CDR3 lengths ranged less widely than those of controls.

Before they underwent DNA extraction, samples held roughly 0.95-11 million cryopreserved PBMC. The receptor was derived from a man aged 50 to 59 with HIV. This specimen was unsorted PBMCs, taken 2.2 years after starting antiretroviral therapy. The gene calls are TRBV6-5 and TRBJ1-6; D unresolved. The CDR3 is CASSYTQGSPLHF. The CDR3 DNA reads as TGTGCCAGCAGTTACACGCAAGGTTCACCCCTCCACTTT.